This is a list of T cell receptor beta chains from one sample in a study of spatial heterogeneity in lung cancer. MiXCR was run by TCRdb on the 5' RACE reads, yielding one entry per CDR3 protein. The sample lists about 18,000 distinct CDR3 sequences, less than 9.5% occurring once. Sequenced material: PBMCs, taken at follow-up. Receptors originate from a male donor with early-stage non-small cell lung cancer. CDR3s include the opening cysteine and the closing phenylalanine or tryptophan. The D gene is left open where the match is weak. Not every row has a clone size; where given, it reads once, few, many or a size class.

j_gene	len	d_gene	v_gene	abundance	CDR3aa	CDR3nt
TRBJ2-5	14	-	TRBV25-1	-	CASNPGGGKKTQYF	TGTGCCAGCAACCCAGGGGGGGGCAAGAAGACCCAGTACTTC
TRBJ2-7	13	-	TRBV4-3	many	CASSQDSNYEQYF	TGCGCCAGCAGCCAAGATTCAAACTACGAGCAGTACTTC
TRBJ2-3	15	-	TRBV23-1	many	CASSQSGPERDTQYF	TGCGCCAGCAGTCAATCGGGCCCTGAGAGGGATACGCAGTATTTT
TRBJ1-3	16	-	TRBV12-3/TRBV12-4	-	CASTNQGRLIGNTIYF	TGTGCCAGCACCAACCAGGGACGGCTGATTGGAAACACCATATATTTT
TRBJ2-1	14	-	TRBV10-2	many	CASSEGLVSNEQFF	TGCGCCAGCAGTGAGGGCCTCGTTTCGAATGAGCAGTTCTTC
TRBJ2-7	14	-	TRBV29-1	large	CSVEDRDTPYEQYF	TGCAGCGTTGAAGATCGAGACACACCCTACGAGCAGTACTTC
TRBJ2-7	14	TRBD1	TRBV5-5	few	CASSLWTGGYEQYF	TGTGCCAGCAGCTTGTGGACAGGGGGCTACGAGCAGTACTTC
TRBJ2-1	14	TRBD2	TRBV9	-	CASSVEGRGDEQFF	TGTGCCAGCAGCGTAGAAGGGAGGGGCGATGAGCAGTTCTTC
TRBJ2-1	14	-	TRBV5-1	-	CASSPGQSYNEQFF	TGCGCCAGCAGCCCTGGACAGTCTTACAATGAGCAGTTCTTC
TRBJ2-1	16	-	TRBV7-9	many	CASSLGFASGSDEQFF	TGTGCCAGCAGCTTAGGTTTTGCGTCCGGGAGTGATGAGCAGTTCTTC
TRBJ2-3	14	-	TRBV5-4	many	CASSTRTTGDTQYF	TGTGCCAGCAGCACTCGCACTACGGGGGATACGCAGTATTTT
TRBJ2-5	16	TRBD1	TRBV11-2	many	CASSLDGTGSRQTQYF	TGTGCCAGCAGCTTAGACGGGACAGGATCTCGACAGACCCAGTACTTC
TRBJ2-7	15	TRBD1	TRBV19	many	CASSTDSGQGYEQYF	TGTGCCAGTAGTACCGACTCTGGACAGGGCTACGAGCAGTACTTC
TRBJ2-4	14	-	TRBV5-6	-	CASSLRGAKNIQYF	TGTGCCAGCAGCTTGCGGGGGGCCAAAAACATTCAGTACTTC
TRBJ1-6	13	-	TRBV7-2	many	CASSPLYNSPLHF	TGTGCCAGCAGCCCACTCTATAATTCACCCCTCCACTTT
TRBJ2-7	12	-	TRBV7-2	many	CASSLSQYEQYF	TGTGCCAGCAGCTTAAGCCAGTACGAGCAGTACTTC
TRBJ2-7	13	-	TRBV10-1	few	CASSGFPGGEQYF	TGCGCCAGCAGTGGTTTTCCCGGGGGTGAGCAGTACTTC
TRBJ2-1	16	-	TRBV4-3	many	CASSHGLGVGFDEQFF	TGCGCCAGCAGCCATGGGTTGGGGGTAGGGTTCGATGAGCAGTTCTTC
TRBJ2-1	14	TRBD2	TRBV28	many	CASSGTSGYNEQFF	TGTGCCAGCAGTGGGACTAGCGGTTACAATGAGCAGTTCTTC
TRBJ2-2	17	TRBD2	TRBV11-1	many	CASSDVGLAGHTGELFF	TGTGCCAGCAGCGACGTGGGACTAGCGGGCCACACCGGGGAGCTGTTTTTT
TRBJ2-7	14	-	TRBV30	many	CAWSVGRGPYEQYF	TGTGCCTGGAGTGTTGGAAGGGGCCCCTACGAGCAGTACTTC
TRBJ2-2	17	-	TRBV20-1	few	CSARDLSGGGDTGELFF	TGCAGTGCTAGAGATCTCAGCGGAGGAGGCGATACCGGGGAGCTGTTTTTT
TRBJ1-5	14	TRBD1	TRBV28	few	CASSWGQGYQPQHF	TGTGCCAGCAGTTGGGGACAGGGGTATCAGCCCCAGCATTTT
TRBJ1-2	12	TRBD1	TRBV29-1	few	CSASGGNYGYTF	TGCAGCGCCTCAGGGGGCAACTATGGCTACACCTTC
TRBJ2-4	16	TRBD1	TRBV18	-	CASSPPGQGAKNIQYF	TGTGCCAGCTCACCACCTGGACAGGGGGCCAAAAACATTCAGTACTTC
TRBJ1-1	10	-	TRBV2	many	CASSETWAFF	TGTGCCAGCAGTGAGACCTGGGCTTTCTTT
TRBJ2-3	15	TRBD1	TRBV18	medium-sized	CASSPPGQGAYTQYF	TGTGCCAGCTCACCACCGGGACAGGGGGCGTATACGCAGTATTTT
TRBJ1-4	16	-	TRBV7-6	medium-sized	CASSLLGSATNEKLFF	TGTGCCAGCAGCTTACTGGGGTCTGCAACTAATGAAAAACTGTTTTTT
TRBJ2-7	15	TRBD2	TRBV5-1	many	CASSPYGRGGNEQYF	TGCGCCAGCAGCCCGTATGGGCGCGGGGGTAACGAGCAGTACTTC
TRBJ2-7	14	-	TRBV5-1	many	CASSPGAGDYEQYF	TGCGCCAGCAGCCCCGGGGCAGGGGACTACGAGCAGTACTTC
TRBJ1-1	15	-	TRBV7-9	medium-sized	CASSSFRDLNTEAFF	TGTGCCAGCAGCTCATTCAGGGATCTGAACACTGAAGCTTTCTTT
TRBJ1-1	13	-	TRBV20-1	many	CSARTGKRAEAFF	TGCAGTGCTAGAACAGGAAAACGGGCTGAAGCTTTCTTT
TRBJ2-3	14	-	TRBV5-5	medium-sized	CASSLGLAADTQYF	TGTGCCAGCAGCTTGGGGCTAGCCGCAGATACGCAGTATTTT
TRBJ1-5	16	-	TRBV19	many	CASRLGGARSGQPQHF	TGTGCCAGTAGACTGGGCGGCGCCCGCTCGGGGCAGCCCCAGCATTTT
TRBJ1-6	17	TRBD1	TRBV2	-	CASSPDRGSSYNSPLHF	TGTGCCAGCAGCCCCGACAGGGGAAGCTCCTATAATTCACCCCTCCACTTT
TRBJ2-3	16	TRBD2	TRBV6-2/TRBV6-3	many	CASRRQLTSRTDTQYF	TGTGCCAGCAGAAGACAGCTGACTAGCCGCACAGATACGCAGTATTTT
TRBJ1-5	12	-	TRBV28	many	CAGDSGNQPQHF	TGTGCCGGGGATAGCGGCAATCAGCCCCAGCATTTT